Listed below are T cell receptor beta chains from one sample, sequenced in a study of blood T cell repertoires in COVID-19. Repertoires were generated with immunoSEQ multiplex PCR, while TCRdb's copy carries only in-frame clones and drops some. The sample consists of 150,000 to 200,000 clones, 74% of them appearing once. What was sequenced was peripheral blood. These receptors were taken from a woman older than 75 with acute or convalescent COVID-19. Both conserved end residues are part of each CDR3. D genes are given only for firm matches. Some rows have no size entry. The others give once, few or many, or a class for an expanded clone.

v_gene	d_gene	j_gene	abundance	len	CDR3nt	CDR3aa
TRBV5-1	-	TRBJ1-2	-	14	TGCGCCAGCAATAGGGAGTCTACAGACTATGGCTACACCTTC	CASNRESTDYGYTF
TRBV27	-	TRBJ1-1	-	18	TGTGCCAGCAGTTTGCAGGGCCGCTTTCCCTACCAGAACACTGAAGCTTTCTTT	CASSLQGRFPYQNTEAFF
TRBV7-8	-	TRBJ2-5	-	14	TGTGCCAGCAGCCACACAAAAATACCGGGACAAGATTACTTC	CASSHTKIPGQDYF
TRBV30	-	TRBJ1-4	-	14	TGTGCCTGGAGTGTAACTACAACTAATGAAAAACTGTTTTTT	CAWSVTTTNEKLFF
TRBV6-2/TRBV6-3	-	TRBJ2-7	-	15	TGTGCCAGCAGTTACTCCCGCCCGGTGGCCTACGAGCAGTACTTC	CASSYSRPVAYEQYF
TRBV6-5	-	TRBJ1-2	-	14	TGTGCCAGCAGTTACTCGTTAGGGGACTATGGCTACACCTTC	CASSYSLGDYGYTF
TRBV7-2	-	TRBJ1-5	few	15	TGTGCCAGCAGCTTAGGAGGGGGGGGCAATCAGCCCCAGCATTTT	CASSLGGGGNQPQHF
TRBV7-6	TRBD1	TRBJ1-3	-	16	TGTGCCAGCAGCTTAGCAGGGACAGGGTCTGGAAACACCATATATTTT	CASSLAGTGSGNTIYF
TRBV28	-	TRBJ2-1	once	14	TGTGCCAGCACCGGCAGCGCTGCCGCGAATGAGCAGTTCTTC	CASTGSAAANEQFF
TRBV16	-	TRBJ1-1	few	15	TGTGCCAGCAGCCAATTTGAAGAGATGAACACTGAAGCTTTCTTT	CASSQFEEMNTEAFF
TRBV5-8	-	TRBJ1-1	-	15	TGTGCCAGCAGCTCGACCCGGCTAGCGAACACTGAAGCTTTCTTT	CASSSTRLANTEAFF
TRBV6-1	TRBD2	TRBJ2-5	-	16	TGTGCCAGCAGTGAAGGAGTAGCGGGAGTAGGGGAGACCCAGTACTTC	CASSEGVAGVGETQYF
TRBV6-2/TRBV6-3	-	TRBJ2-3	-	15	TGTGCCAGCAGTTTTCTTCTGGGGGCTACAGATACGCAGTATTTT	CASSFLLGATDTQYF
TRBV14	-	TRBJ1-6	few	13	TGTGCCAGCAGCCAGTCCAGGGTTTCACCCCTCCACTTT	CASSQSRVSPLHF
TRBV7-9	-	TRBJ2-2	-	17	TGTGCCAGCAGCTTTAGGACGGGACAAACCTTCACCGGGGAGCTGTTTTTT	CASSFRTGQTFTGELFF
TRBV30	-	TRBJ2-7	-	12	TGTGCCTGGAGTCCACAAACCGACGAGCAGTACTTC	CAWSPQTDEQYF
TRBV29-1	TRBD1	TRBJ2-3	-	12	TGCAGCGCGGGACAGCACACAGATACGCAGTATTTT	CSAGQHTDTQYF
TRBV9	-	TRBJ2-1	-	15	TGTGCCAGCAGCGTAGCTTCAAGCGGAACCAATGAGCAGTTCTTC	CASSVASSGTNEQFF
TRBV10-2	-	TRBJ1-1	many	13	TGCGCCAGCAAGAGTGACAGGAACACTGAAGCTTTCTTT	CASKSDRNTEAFF
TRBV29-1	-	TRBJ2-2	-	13	TGCAGCGTTCGAGAAGTCCGCACCGGGGAGCTGTTTTTT	CSVREVRTGELFF
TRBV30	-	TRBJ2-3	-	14	TGTGCCTGGAGTGTACTCTCCAGGACAGATACGCAGTATTTT	CAWSVLSRTDTQYF
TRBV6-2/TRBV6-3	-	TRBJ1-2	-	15	TGTGCCAGCAGTTACTCATCCGGTGGTGGCTATGGCTACACCTTC	CASSYSSGGGYGYTF
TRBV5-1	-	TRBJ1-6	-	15	TGCGCCACCGCACCGGACAACAGTAAGAATTCACCCCTCCACTTT	CATAPDNSKNSPLHF
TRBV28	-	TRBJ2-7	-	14	TGTGCCAGCAATCCGGGAGAGTGGGGCTACGAGCAGTACTTC	CASNPGEWGYEQYF
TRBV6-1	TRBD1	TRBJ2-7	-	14	TGTGCCAGCAGTGAATGGGGACAGGGAAACGAGCAGTACTTC	CASSEWGQGNEQYF
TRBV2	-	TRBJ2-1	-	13	TGTGCCAGCAGTACCCTCGAGGAAAATGAGCAGTTCTTC	CASSTLEENEQFF
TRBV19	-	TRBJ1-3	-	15	TGTGCCAGTAGTCGAAATCAGTACTCTGGAAACACCATATATTTT	CASSRNQYSGNTIYF
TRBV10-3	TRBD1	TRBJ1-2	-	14	TGTGCCATCAGCACCGGACAGGGGCGCTATGGCTACACCTTC	CAISTGQGRYGYTF
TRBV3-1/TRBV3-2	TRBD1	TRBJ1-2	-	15	TGTGCCAGCAGCCTACAGGGGCGAGCTAACTATGGCTACACCTTC	CASSLQGRANYGYTF
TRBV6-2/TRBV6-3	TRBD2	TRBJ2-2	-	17	TGTGCCAGCAGTTACAATCTAGCGGGAGCTAACACCGGGGAGCTGTTTTTT	CASSYNLAGANTGELFF
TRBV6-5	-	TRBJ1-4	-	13	TGTGCCAGCGCCGGACAGAGTTATGAAAAACTGTTTTTT	CASAGQSYEKLFF
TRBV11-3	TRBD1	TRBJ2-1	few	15	TGTGCCAGCAGCTTAACCGACGGGACAGACAATGAGCAGTTCTTC	CASSLTDGTDNEQFF
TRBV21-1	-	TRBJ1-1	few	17	TGTGCCAGCAGCACCACGGCCAGGATACACCCGAACACTGAAGCTTTCTTT	CASSTTARIHPNTEAFF